Given below is one T cell receptor beta chain in context. The antigen is not known. PCR amplification relied on 60 Vbeta primers (plus 13 Jbeta primers). The assay was immunoSEQ multiplex PCR, and TCRdb's table has in-frame clones only and misses some. The data contain under 200,000 clones, roughly 85% of them seen just once; the ten biggest clones take up more than 0.55%. This specimen belongs to a study of cytomegalovirus exposure and HLA in healthy donors. Germline CDR1 LGHNA, CDR2 YNFKEQ. This CDR3 spans 19 amino acids. J was trimmed by 2 bases and V by 0 bases; bases with no gene match: 9. Regarding the study as a whole: Many donors carried some public TCRs, although rarity characterized most TCR sequences.

The source of this sequence is a woman aged 40 to 50 in good health and CMV-seronegative. The sequencing input was PBMCs. This chain uses TRBV4-2 with TRBJ2-6, with TRBD1 identical over 8 bases. The CDR3, as DNA: TGTGCCAGCAGCCAAGATCGGGGCAGGGGGCAAGCTGGGGCCAACGTCCTGACTTTC. Translation gives CASSQDRGRGQAGANVLTF.